This T cell receptor beta chain was recorded in a study of blood T cell repertoires in COVID-19. In the original workflow: For nucleated cells, counts were estimated from reference gene primer amplification. TCRdb keeps only in-frame clones here, not all; method: immunoSEQ multiplex PCR. V, J and clone size reflect that table, while D and trimming were determined from the DNA. Of under 200,000 clones in the sample, 82% are singletons; the top ten hold about 5%. Individuals aged about 18 to 89 years were recruited from about two dozen US areas. Participant reports of clinical history set cohort assignment. There are a few counts of this clone. With 5 bases clipped from V and 3 bases from J, the junction kept 4 bases outside the gene matches. Per germline, CDR1 ENHRY and CDR2 SYGVKD. The CDR3 contains 14 residues.

The sequence came from a woman between 55 and 75 years old with acute COVID-19. J is TRBJ2-3 and V is TRBV10-3; 8 nucleotides match TRBD1. Sequencing was performed on PBMCs or T cells enriched from blood (not recorded which). The CDR3 sequence: CAISPTGGTDTQYF. CDR3 DNA sequence: TGTGCCATCAGTCCAACAGGGGGTACAGATACGCAGTATTTT.